The clone carrying this TCR beta chain was seen more than once but under ten times. Sequencing used immunoSEQ multiplex PCR; TCRdb keeps in-frame clones, though not all of them. Counted here are about 3,000 clones, approximately 70% occurring once; the ten biggest clones make up around 16%. The V gene lost 0 bases and the J gene lost 7 bases, with 19 bases spanning the gap. This CDR3 has 17 residues. Germline lookup yields CDR1 SGHNT and CDR2 YYREEE (reference sequence). The sample comes from a study of tumor-infiltrating lymphocytes in localized non-small cell lung cancer. This chain connects TRBV5-4 to TRBJ2-2; D may be TRBD1 (5 bases). The sequenced material came from uninvolved lung tissue not adjacent to the tumor. This TCR was recovered from a human donor with non-small cell lung cancer. Written as DNA, the CDR3 is TGTGCCAGCAGCTTGGGGTACAGGAACCAGGCTAACGGGGAGCTGTTTTTT. This translates into CASSLGYRNQANGELFF.